What follows is one TCR beta chain and its context. CDR3 size: 19 residues. The V and J ends lost 6 bases and 0 bases respectively, with 23 bases between them. Germline V gene data show CDR1 as MNHEY and CDR2 as SMNVEV (reference sequence). The table came from immunoSEQ multiplex PCR; TCRdb's copy has only in-frame clones and leaves some out. The sample includes over a million clones, roughly 75% of them seen just once. This sample stems from a study of shared clonotypes between healthy human individuals. Sequencing used memory CD4+ T cells sorted from blood. Indicated subset: CD45RA-negative fraction. The sequence was obtained from a young man in good health. The chain employs TRBV27 and TRBJ1-4, with no clear D. CDR3 in amino acids: CASSNRGGNSLATNEKLFF. The CDR3 nucleotides are TGTGCCAGCAGCAACAGAGGAGGGAACTCACTTGCAACTAATGAAAAACTGTTTTTT.